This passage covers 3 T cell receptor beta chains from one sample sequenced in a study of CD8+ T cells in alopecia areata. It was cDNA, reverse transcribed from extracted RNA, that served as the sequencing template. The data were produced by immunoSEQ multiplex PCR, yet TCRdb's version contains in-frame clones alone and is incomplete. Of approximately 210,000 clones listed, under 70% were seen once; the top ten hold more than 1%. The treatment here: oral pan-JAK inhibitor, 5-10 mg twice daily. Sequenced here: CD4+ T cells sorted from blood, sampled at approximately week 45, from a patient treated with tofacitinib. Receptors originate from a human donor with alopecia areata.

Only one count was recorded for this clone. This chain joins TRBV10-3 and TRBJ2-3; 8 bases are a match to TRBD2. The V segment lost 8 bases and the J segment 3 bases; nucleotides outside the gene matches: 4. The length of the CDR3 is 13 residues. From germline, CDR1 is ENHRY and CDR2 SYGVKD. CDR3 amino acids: CAIGSGGTDTQYF. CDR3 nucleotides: TGTGCCATCGGGAGCGGGGGAACAGATACGCAGTATTTT.

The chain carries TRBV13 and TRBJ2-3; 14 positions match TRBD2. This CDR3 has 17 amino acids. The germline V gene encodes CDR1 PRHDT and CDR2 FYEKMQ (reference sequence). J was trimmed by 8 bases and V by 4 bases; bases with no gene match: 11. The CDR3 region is CASSSRKTSGGAGTQYF. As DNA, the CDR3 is TGTGCCAGCAGCTCGCGGAAGACTAGCGGGGGGGCCGGTACGCAGTATTTT.

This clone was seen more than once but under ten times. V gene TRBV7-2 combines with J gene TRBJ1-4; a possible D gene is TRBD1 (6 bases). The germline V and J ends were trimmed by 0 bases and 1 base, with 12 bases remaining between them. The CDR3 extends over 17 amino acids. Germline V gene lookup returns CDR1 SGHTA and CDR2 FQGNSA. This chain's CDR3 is CASSLAGGGRTNEKLFF. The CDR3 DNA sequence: TGTGCCAGCAGCTTAGCTGGTGGGGGCAGAACTAATGAAAAACTGTTTTTT.